Following are 8 T cell receptor beta chains from one sample sequenced in a study of shared clonotypes between healthy human individuals. This table comes from immunoSEQ multiplex PCR, and its TCRdb copy is limited to in-frame clones, with some not included. The table lists about 590,000 clones, 95% to 96% of them singletons. The naive CD8 population came from CD45RO-negative cells selected for CCR7, without terminally differentiated effector memory CD45RA+ cells. Material: naive CD8+ T cells sorted from blood. The receptors here all came from a woman aged 30 to 39 in good health.

The chain uses TRBV27 and TRBJ2-7; the match to TRBD1 covers 10 bases. Germline-derived CDR1 and CDR2 are MNHEY and SMNVEV (reference sequence). The CDR3 has 13 amino acids. V was pared by 5 bases and J by 7 bases, with 5 bases of the junction left unmatched. The CDR3 spells CASSTGTGVEQYF. CDR3 coding DNA: TGTGCCAGCAGTACCGGGACAGGGGTTGAGCAGTACTTC.

This rearrangement joins TRBV13 to TRBJ2-7; TRBD1 matches 9 bases. CDR1 is PRHDT and CDR2 is FYEKMQ in the germline V gene (reference sequence). J gave up 6 bases and V 4 bases, and 7 bases lay outside the gene matches. The CDR3 extends over 14 amino acids. CDR3 amino acids: CASSYGNRGLEQYF. CDR3 DNA: TGTGCCAGCAGCTACGGGAACAGGGGGCTCGAGCAGTACTTC.

The chain carries TRBV5-6 and TRBJ2-3, with 7 bases identical to TRBD1. CDR3 size: 13 residues. With 8 bases clipped from V and 2 bases from J, the junction kept 5 bases outside the gene matches. Germline values: CDR1 SGHDT, CDR2 YYEEEE. This chain's CDR3 is CASGDRYTDTQYF. CDR3 nucleotide sequence: TGTGCCAGTGGGGACAGATACACAGATACGCAGTATTTT.

V gene TRBV5-6 combines with J gene TRBJ2-7, with D uncertain. Looked up from germline, CDR1 is SGHDT and CDR2 is YYEEEE. This CDR3 is 14 amino acids long. Trimming pared 3 bases from V and 9 bases from J, leaving 19 bases between. The CDR3 DNA reads TGTGCCAGCAGCTACCGAAGCAACACGGATTCGCAGTACTTC. Its protein is CASSYRSNTDSQYF.

The rearrangement joins TRBV27 to TRBJ2-7; 7 bases fit TRBD2. The germline CDR1 and CDR2 sequences are MNHEY and SMNVEV (reference sequence). The CDR3 totals 15 residues. V was clipped by 2 bases and J by 1 base; unmatched bases: 5. The CDR3 coding sequence is TGTGCCAGCAGTTTAATGGCTAGCGGATCCTACGAGCAGTACTTC. Translation gives CASSLMASGSYEQYF.

The rearrangement uses TRBV29-1 and TRBJ1-1; D is unclear. V lost 6 bases and J 6 bases, leaving 14 bases between the germline ends. Germline-derived CDR1 and CDR2 are SQVTM and ANQGSEA. The CDR3 contains 12 residues. CDR3 nucleotides: TGCAGCGTCCCCCGGCCTCCCGCTGAAGCTTTCTTT. Protein product: CSVPRPPAEAFF.

This sequence joins TRBV30 and TRBJ2-5; D is undetermined. The end of the DNA is better explained by TRBJ2-7, so the J call may be wrong. CDR1 and CDR2 from the germline V gene are GTSNPN and SVGIG (reference sequence). This CDR3 has 14 amino acids. CDR3 sequence reads: CAWSIGQLTYEQYF. CDR3 nucleotide sequence: TGTGCCTGGAGTATAGGGCAGCTTACCTACGAGCAGTACTTC.

The chain joins TRBV4-1 to TRBJ1-5; tentatively, D is TRBD1 (6 bases). This CDR3 comprises 14 residues. The germline V gene has CDR1 MGHRA and CDR2 YSYEKL. With 0 bases removed from V and 9 bases from J, the gap between germline ends came to 12 bases. The chain's CDR3 is CASSQDRGMGPQHF. CDR3 bases: TGCGCCAGCAGCCAAGACAGGGGTATGGGGCCCCAGCATTTT.